The 5 T cell receptor beta chains in this list originate from one sample, sequenced in a study of post-analysis software for immune sequencing data. What these receptors recognize is not known. Each TCR beta cDNA library carried unique molecular identifiers. TCRdb re-analysed the PCR reads in MiXCR, keeping a single row per CDR3 protein. Of about 760,000 distinct CDR3 sequences in the sample, 25% to 30% were seen once. Regarding the study as a whole: Patients carried 4 or 5 TRBV segments more frequently than controls did, and TRBV5-6, TRBV5-1 and TRBV20-1 were among them.

The material sequenced was blood. These receptors were taken from a girl aged 10 to 17 with multiple sclerosis.

In this sample, this clonotype turned up a few times. The chain links TRBV7-2 to TRBJ1-4; D is uncertain. Trimming cost V 0 bases and J 3 bases, with 5 bases left between them. CDR3 size: 14 residues. Per the germline V gene, CDR1 is SGHTA and CDR2 is FQGNSA. CDR3 DNA sequence: TGTGCCAGCAGCTTAGCAGGCCCTAATGAAAAACTGTTTTTT. It is translated as CASSLAGPNEKLFF.

This clonotype turned up a few times. CDR3: CASSSDRYSYEQYF. The CDR3 bases are TGTGCCAGCAGCTCCGACAGGTACTCCTACGAGCAGTACTTC. The chain carries TRBV7-2 and TRBJ2-7; perhaps TRBD1 as D (6 bases). Between the trimmed V and J ends, which lost 4 bases and 0 bases, there was a span of 10 bases. Germline V gene sequence: CDR1 SGHTA, CDR2 FQGNSA. This CDR3 is 14 amino acids long.

The genes are TRBV4-3 and TRBJ2-7, with no clear D. The tail of the sequence fits TRBJ2-5 better, so the J call may be wrong. From germline, CDR1 is LGHNA and CDR2 YSLEER. The CDR3 length is 15 residues. CDR3 region: CASSPALAQVATQYF. CDR3 nucleotides: TGCGCCAGCAGCCCGGCTCTGGCCCAGGTTGCGACCCAGTACTTC.

This clonotype was seen only a few times. The V gene is TRBV20-1, the J gene TRBJ2-5, with D unclear. CDR1 and CDR2 (germline): DFQATT, SNEGSKA (reference sequence). CDR3 length: 8 residues. The CDR3 region has the DNA TGCAGGCCGGGGACCCAGTACTTC. Residues: CRPGTQYF.

The V call is TRBV18, the J call TRBJ2-5; D gene uncertain. Looked up from germline, CDR1 is KGHSH and CDR2 is LQKENI. The CDR3 loop spans 12 amino acids. Trimming left V 3 bases short and J 5 bases short, with 7 bases between. Written as DNA, the CDR3 is TGTGCCAGCTCACCTGGTACGGAGACCCAGTACTTC. Translated, it gives CASSPGTETQYF.